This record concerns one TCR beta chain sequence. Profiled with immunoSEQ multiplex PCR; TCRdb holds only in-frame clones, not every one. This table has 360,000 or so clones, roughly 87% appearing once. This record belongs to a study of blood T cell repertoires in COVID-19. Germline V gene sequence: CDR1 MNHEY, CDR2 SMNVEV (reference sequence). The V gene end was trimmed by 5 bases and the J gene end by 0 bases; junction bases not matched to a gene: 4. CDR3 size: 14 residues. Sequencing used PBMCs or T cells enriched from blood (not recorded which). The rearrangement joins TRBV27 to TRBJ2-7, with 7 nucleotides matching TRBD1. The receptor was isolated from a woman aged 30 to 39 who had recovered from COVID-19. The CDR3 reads CASSPRGFSYEQYF. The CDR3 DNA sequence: TGTGCCAGCAGTCCCAGGGGGTTCTCCTACGAGCAGTACTTC.